A single sample is the source of the 2 T cell receptor beta chains below, sequenced in a study of OX40 agonist ivuxolimab in advanced cancers. TCRdb's copy holds only in-frame clones and misses some; the assay was immunoSEQ multiplex PCR. The sample lists roughly 55,000 clones; more than 75% were seen once. Sequenced material: CD4+ or CD8+ T cells sorted from blood, taken in a trial of the OX40 agonist ivuxolimab. The receptor set was obtained from an adult with an advanced solid tumor such as melanoma, head and neck, liver or kidney cancer.

The V gene is TRBV6-1, the J gene TRBJ1-2; no firm D call. In germline, CDR1 is MNHNS, CDR2 SASEGT. V lost 7 bases and J 7 bases, leaving 16 bases between the germline ends. The length of the CDR3 is 13 residues. DNA for the CDR3: TGTGCCAGCAACCGCCCCTTAAGCTTTGGCTACACCTTC. It translates to CASNRPLSFGYTF.

This clone came up a few times. The V call is TRBV6-5, the J call TRBJ2-1; 7 bases fit TRBD2. V was pared by 5 bases and J by 10 bases, with 11 bases of the junction left unmatched. Germline values: CDR1 MNHEY, CDR2 SVGAGI. The CDR3 length is 14 residues. CDR3 DNA sequence: TGTGCCAGCAGTAGTGGGGGGGAATCCGGGGAGCAGTTCTTC. Its protein product is CASSSGGESGEQFF.